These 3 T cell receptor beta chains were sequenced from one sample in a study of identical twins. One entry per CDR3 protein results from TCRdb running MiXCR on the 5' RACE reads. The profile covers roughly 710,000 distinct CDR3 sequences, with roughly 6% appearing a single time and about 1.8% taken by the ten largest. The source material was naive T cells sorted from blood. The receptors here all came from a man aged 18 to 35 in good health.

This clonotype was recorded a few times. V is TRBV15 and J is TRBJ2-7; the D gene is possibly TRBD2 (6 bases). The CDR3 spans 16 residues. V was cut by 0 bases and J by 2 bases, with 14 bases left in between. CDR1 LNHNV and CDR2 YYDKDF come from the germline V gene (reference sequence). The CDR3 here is CATSRDLAKTAYEQYV. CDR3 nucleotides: TGTGCCACCAGCAGAGATCTAGCGAAGACCGCCTACGAGCAGTACGTC.

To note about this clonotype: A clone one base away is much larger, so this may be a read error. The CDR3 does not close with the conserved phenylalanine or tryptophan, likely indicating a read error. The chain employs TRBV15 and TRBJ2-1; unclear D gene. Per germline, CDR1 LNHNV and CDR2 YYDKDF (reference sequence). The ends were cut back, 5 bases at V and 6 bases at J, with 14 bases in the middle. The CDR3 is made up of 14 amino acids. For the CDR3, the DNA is TGTGCCACCAGCCTGAAGGCGAGTCCCAATGAGCAGTTCTAC. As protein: CATSLKASPNEQFY.

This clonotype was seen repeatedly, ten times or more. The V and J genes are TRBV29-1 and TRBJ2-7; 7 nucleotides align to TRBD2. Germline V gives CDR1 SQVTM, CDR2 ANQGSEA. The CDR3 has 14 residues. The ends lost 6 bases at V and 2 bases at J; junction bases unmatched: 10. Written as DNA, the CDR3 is TGCAGCGTGGTTATCGGACTAGAGGCCTACGAGCAGTACTTC. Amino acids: CSVVIGLEAYEQYF.